This passage covers 19 T cell receptor beta chains from one sample sequenced in a study of CD8 T cells in Susac syndrome. Random hexamers were used to reverse transcribe about 0.5 to 1 ug of RNA. TCRdb analysed the immunoSEQ multiplex PCR reads with MiXCR anew, one entry per CDR3 protein. The sample gives approximately 140,000 distinct CDR3 sequences, 94% of which show up once; approximately 0.25% is in the top ten. Sequencing used CD8+ T cells from PBMCs. The source is a human donor in good health.

CDR3 loop: CASSSVGNQPQHF. The CDR3, as DNA: TGTGCCAGCAGTTCCGTGGGCAATCAGCCCCAGCATTTT. This rearrangement joins TRBV6-6 to TRBJ1-5; no clear D gene. This CDR3 region has 13 residues. Between the trimmed V and J ends, which lost 4 bases and 2 bases, there was a span of 6 bases. The germline CDR1 and CDR2 sequences are MNHNY and SVGAGI (reference sequence).

The chain joins TRBV5-1 to TRBJ2-2; 8 nucleotides agree with TRBD2. From germline, CDR1 is SGHRS and CDR2 YFSETQ. Losses at the gene ends were 0 bases for V and 1 base for J; bases not matched to a gene: 2. The CDR3 covers 16 residues. DNA for the CDR3: TGCGCCAGCAGCTTGGACCTAGCGGGGAACACCGGGGAGCTGTTTTTT. It specifies CASSLDLAGNTGELFF.

The chain uses TRBV27 and TRBJ2-5; maybe TRBD2 (5 bases). V lost 5 bases and J lost 0, with 10 bases in between. The length of the CDR3 is 14 residues. Germline V CDR1 and CDR2: MNHEY, SMNVEV (reference sequence). CDR3 region: CASSLRRYQETQYF. The CDR3 nucleotides read TGTGCCAGCAGTCTGAGGAGGTACCAAGAGACCCAGTACTTC.

This clonotype was picked up one time. V usage is TRBV28 and J usage is TRBJ2-7; D might be TRBD2 (6 bases). Trimming removed 5 bases at V and 3 bases at J, with 14 bases between. CDR3 size: 14 residues. The germline V gene has CDR1 MDHEN and CDR2 SYDVKM. The DNA for the CDR3 is TGTGCCAGCAGTCTCCGTGATAGCGGCTACGAGCAGTACTTC. It specifies CASSLRDSGYEQYF.

This clonotype was seen a single time. The chain employs TRBV15 and TRBJ2-2; 7 bases line up with TRBD1. This CDR3 region has 14 residues. CDR1 is LNHNV and CDR2 is YYDKDF in the germline V gene (reference sequence). V dropped 5 bases and J dropped 5; count of bases not matched to a gene: 5. The CDR3 loop reads CATSGDSGTGELFF. The CDR3 nucleotides read TGTGCCACCAGCGGGGACAGTGGTACCGGGGAGCTGTTTTTT.

The V and J genes are TRBV5-6 and TRBJ2-7; possibly TRBD1 for D (6 bases). Germline assignment: CDR1 SGHDT and CDR2 YYEEEE. V was cut by 3 bases and J by 2 bases, with 9 bases left in between. The CDR3 has 13 residues. CDR3 in amino acids: CASSYRQAYEQYF. CDR3 nucleotide sequence: TGTGCCAGCAGCTATCGACAGGCCTACGAGCAGTACTTC.

For this clonotype: Sequence at one end of the junction differs from germline and may be a read error. CDR3 amino acids: CASTQDGGDTQYF. CDR3 sequence (DNA): TGTGCCAGCACCCAAGATGGCGGAGATACGCAGTATTTT. The chain employs TRBV3-1 and TRBJ2-3; D unclear. Germline CDR1 is LGHDT and CDR2 is YNNKEL (reference sequence). The CDR3 consists of 13 residues.

This chain joins TRBV30 and TRBJ2-1; D is uncertain. The length of the CDR3 is 12 residues. The V end was cut by 0 bases, the J end by 6 bases, with 6 bases between. CDR1 and CDR2 (germline): GTSNPN, SVGIG (reference sequence). This chain's CDR3 is CAWSVFRNEQFF. CDR3 nucleotides: TGTGCCTGGAGTGTGTTTCGCAATGAGCAGTTCTTC.

The rearrangement uses TRBV28 and TRBJ2-1, with D possibly matching TRBD2 (5 bases). Deletions cut 2 bases from V and 8 bases from J, with 7 bases between. CDR3 length: 12 amino acids. Germline CDR1 MDHEN, CDR2 SYDVKM. The CDR3 loop is CASSLRRDEQFF. The CDR3 DNA reads as TGTGCCAGCAGTTTAAGGCGGGATGAGCAGTTCTTC.

In the case of this clonotype: One end of the junction varies from germline; a read error may be responsible. J is TRBJ2-1 and V is TRBV9; D ambiguous. Germline lookup yields CDR1 SGDLS and CDR2 YYNGEE. There are 16 residues in the CDR3. The CDR3 here is CTSSVGLGGGSNEQFF. As DNA, the CDR3 is TGTACCAGCAGCGTAGGTTTAGGCGGCGGAAGCAATGAGCAGTTCTTC.

The chain carries TRBV29-1 and TRBJ2-1, with TRBD1 matching over 8 bases. Trimming removed 2 bases from V and 4 bases from J; junction bases left unmatched: 10. CDR1 and CDR2 (germline): SQVTM, ANQGSEA. This CDR3 has 16 residues. The CDR3 DNA reads TGCAGCGTTGAACCCGGTGGGACAGGCGGTTACAATGAGCAGTTCTTC. Protein sequence: CSVEPGGTGGYNEQFF.

The V call is TRBV7-8, the J call TRBJ2-3; either TRBD1 or TRBD2 may fit D (5 bases each). This CDR3 region has 11 residues. V lost 5 bases, J lost 13 bases, and 13 bases lay in between. Germline V lookup: CDR1 SGHVS, CDR2 FQNEAQ. Here the CDR3 reads CASSAGTGKYF. CDR3 in DNA: TGTGCCAGCAGCGCCGGGACCGGGAAGTATTTT.

J is TRBJ2-2 and V is TRBV13; D perhaps matches TRBD2 (6 bases). Trimming took 2 bases from V and 1 from J, leaving 11 bases between them. This CDR3 comprises 16 residues. Germline V gene lookup returns CDR1 PRHDT and CDR2 FYEKMQ (reference sequence). The chain's CDR3 is CASSLNSGLNTGELFF. The CDR3 DNA reads as TGTGCCAGCAGCTTAAACAGCGGGTTGAACACCGGGGAGCTGTTTTTT. Full variable domain (rest looked up from reference TRBV13 and TRBJ2-2): AAGVIQSPRHLIKEKRETATLKCYPIPRHDTVYWYQQGPGQDPQFLISFYEKMQSDKGSIPDRFSAQQFSDYHSELNMSSLELGDSALYFCASSLNSGLNTGELFFGEGSRLTVL.

The CDR3 DNA sequence: TGTGCCAGCAGTTTTATAGCGGGACATTACGAGCAGTACTTC. Protein sequence: CASSFIAGHYEQYF. The J gene is TRBJ2-7, the V gene TRBV27, with TRBD2 identical over 8 bases. The CDR3 totals 14 residues. With 3 bases clipped from V and 4 bases from J, the junction kept 5 bases outside the gene matches. Germline values: CDR1 MNHEY, CDR2 SMNVEV (reference sequence).

V gene TRBV12-3 or TRBV12-4 combines with J gene TRBJ1-1, with TRBD1 as a possible D gene (6 bases). The CDR3 spans 14 residues. The ends were cut back, 3 bases at V and 4 bases at J, with 12 bases in the middle. The CDR3 DNA is TGTGCCAGCAGTTTCCGGGGGCAGGGCACTGAAGCTTTCTTT. Protein sequence: CASSFRGQGTEAFF.

Comment on this clonotype: This CDR3 fails to terminate in the conserved phenylalanine or tryptophan, so it likely reflects a read error. The V and J genes are TRBV9 and TRBJ2-7; no definite D call. Trimming cost V 4 bases and J 6 bases, with 14 bases left between them. Per the germline V gene, CDR1 is SGDLS and CDR2 is YYNGEE. CDR3 length: 13 residues. Here the CDR3 DNA reads TGTGCCAGCAGCTCGACCCCCGACATCGAGCAGTACCTC. Residues: CASSSTPDIEQYL.

This clonotype has just one count. CDR3 nucleotide sequence: TGCGCCAGCAGCCAAGTGGGTGGGGCCAACGTCCTGACTTTC. Amino acid sequence: CASSQVGGANVLTF. The chain recombines TRBV4-1 with TRBJ2-6; D gene uncertain. CDR3 length equals 14 residues. The V end was cut by 1 base, the J end by 3 bases, with 4 bases between. Per the germline V gene, CDR1 is MGHRA and CDR2 is YSYEKL.

The chain has TRBV30 and TRBJ1-2; maybe TRBD1 (6 bases). The V end lost 4 bases, the J end lost 8 bases, and 17 bases lay between the germline ends. Germline CDR1 GTSNPN, CDR2 SVGIG (reference sequence). This CDR3 spans 13 amino acids. The CDR3: CAWTGADQGGYTF. In DNA form, the CDR3 reads TGTGCCTGGACAGGGGCCGATCAGGGGGGCTACACCTTC.

V and J are TRBV28 and TRBJ2-7; D gene ambiguous. CDR1 is MDHEN and CDR2 is SYDVKM in the germline V gene. The CDR3 consists of 13 residues. Trimming pared 3 bases from V and 3 bases from J, leaving 9 bases between. The CDR3: CASSLSALYEQYF. The CDR3 DNA is TGTGCCAGCAGTTTGTCCGCTCTCTACGAGCAGTACTTC.